The 8 T cell receptor beta chains in this list originate from one sample, sequenced in a study of blood T cells in healthy people across ages. It was with a sample-barcoded 5' primer and a J-beta primer mix that a second PCR of roughly 7 to 12 cycles was run. TCRdb re-called the 5' RACE reads with MiXCR, one entry per CDR3 protein. Here the sample spans some 700,000 distinct CDR3 sequences, roughly 44% being singletons. The material sequenced was blood. The receptors shown here come from a woman in her sixties or seventies in good health.

This chain links TRBV7-6 with TRBJ2-1; 10 nucleotides agree with TRBD2. The CDR3 is made up of 14 amino acids. The J segment lost 11 bases and the V segment lost 5 bases, leaving 9 bases of the junction unmatched. CDR1 is SGHVS, CDR2 FNYEAQ, per germline. The CDR3, as DNA: TGTGCCAGCAGCCTTCGGACTAGCGGTGAGAAGCAGTTCTTC. It yields the protein CASSLRTSGEKQFF.

The rearrangement uses TRBV20-1 and TRBJ2-1; D tentatively fits TRBD1 or TRBD2 (8 bases each). The better agreement between TRBJ2-7 and the DNA end casts doubt on the J call. Germline values: CDR1 DFQATT, CDR2 SNEGSKA (reference sequence). The CDR3 is 13 residues long. CDR3 nucleotide sequence: TGCAGTGGGCCCAGGGGGCGGGGGGATGAGCAGTACTTC. Its protein product is CSGPRGRGDEQYF.

A few counts support this clonotype. The chain combines TRBV9 with TRBJ1-2; a weak D match, TRBD1 (5 bases). From germline, CDR1 is SGDLS and CDR2 YYNGEE. The CDR3 consists of 15 residues. V lost 2 bases and J lost 4, with 15 bases in between. The CDR3 sequence is CASSVDIGAGYGYTF. DNA of the CDR3: TGTGCCAGCAGCGTCGACATCGGGGCGGGCTATGGCTACACCTTC. The whole variable domain, filled in from reference TRBV9 and TRBJ1-2, reads DSGVTQTPKHLITATGQRVTLRCSPRSGDLSVYWYQQSLDQGLQFLIQYYNGEERAKGNILERFSAQQFPDLHSELNLSSLELGDSALYFCASSVDIGAGYGYTFGSGTRLTVV.

This rearrangement joins TRBV4-2 to TRBJ2-5; D perhaps matches TRBD2 (7 bases). Between the trimmed V and J ends, which lost 4 bases and 7 bases, there was a span of 19 bases. CDR3 length: 15 residues. Per germline, CDR1 LGHNA and CDR2 YNFKEQ. The CDR3 spells CASSREWGGRATQYF. The CDR3 bases are TGTGCCAGCAGCCGAGAATGGGGGGGGCGAGCGACCCAGTACTTC.

This clonotype was counted only a few times. This chain joins TRBV5-1 and TRBJ2-7, with D possibly TRBD1 on 8 matching bases. Deletions cut 1 base from V and 6 bases from J, with 17 bases between. CDR1 is SGHRS, CDR2 YFSETQ, per germline. CDR3 size: 15 residues. The CDR3 reads CASSLIVTGEGEQYF. The DNA for the CDR3 is TGCGCCAGCAGCTTGATTGTGACAGGGGAGGGCGAGCAGTACTTC.

The table lists this clonotype with a few counts. The J gene is TRBJ1-2, the V gene TRBV10-3, with a possible D match to TRBD1 (6 bases). The V end lost 3 bases, the J end lost 0 bases, and 14 bases lay between the germline ends. The CDR3 has 16 residues. Germline CDR1 is ENHRY and CDR2 is SYGVKD. DNA for the CDR3: TGTGCCATCAGTGAAGCGACAGGACAAGCTAACTATGGCTACACCTTC. This translates into CAISEATGQANYGYTF.

A few counts support this clonotype. V gene TRBV6-5 combines with J gene TRBJ1-6, with D possibly TRBD1 on 5 matching bases. Germline V gives CDR1 MNHEY, CDR2 SVGAGI. The CDR3 sequence is 14 residues long. Trimming shortened V by 6 bases and J by 5 bases, and 11 bases separated the two germline ends. The CDR3 bases are TGTGCCAGCAGCCCAGGGTACGATAATTCACCCCTCCACTTT. Its translation: CASSPGYDNSPLHF.

The V and J genes are TRBV15 and TRBJ2-1; maybe TRBD2 (7 bases). Germline lookup yields CDR1 LNHNV and CDR2 YYDKDF (reference sequence). The CDR3 sequence is 17 residues long. The V end was cut by 1 base, the J end by 0 bases, with 13 bases between. CDR3 protein: CATSRARGASSYNEQFF. The DNA of the CDR3 is TGTGCCACCAGCAGAGCCCGGGGGGCTAGCTCCTACAATGAGCAGTTCTTC.